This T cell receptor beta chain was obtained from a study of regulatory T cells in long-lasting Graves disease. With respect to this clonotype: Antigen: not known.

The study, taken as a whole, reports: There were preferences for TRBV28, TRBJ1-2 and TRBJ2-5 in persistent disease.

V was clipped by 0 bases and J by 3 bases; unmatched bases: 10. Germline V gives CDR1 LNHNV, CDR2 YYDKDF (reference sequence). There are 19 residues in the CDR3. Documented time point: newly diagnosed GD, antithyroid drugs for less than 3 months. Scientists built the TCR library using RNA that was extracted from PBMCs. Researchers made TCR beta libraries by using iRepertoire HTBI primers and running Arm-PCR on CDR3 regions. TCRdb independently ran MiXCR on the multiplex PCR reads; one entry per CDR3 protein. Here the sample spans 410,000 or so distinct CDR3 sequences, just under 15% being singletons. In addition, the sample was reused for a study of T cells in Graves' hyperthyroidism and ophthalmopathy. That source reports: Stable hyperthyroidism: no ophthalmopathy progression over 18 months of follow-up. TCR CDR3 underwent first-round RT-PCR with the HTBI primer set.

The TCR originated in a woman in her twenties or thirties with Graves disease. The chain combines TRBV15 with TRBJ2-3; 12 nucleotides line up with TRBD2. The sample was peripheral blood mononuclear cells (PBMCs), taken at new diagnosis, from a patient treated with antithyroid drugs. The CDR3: CATSRDTLAGGHRTDTQYF. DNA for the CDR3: TGTGCCACCAGCAGAGATACCCTAGCGGGAGGGCATAGGACAGATACGCAGTATTTT.